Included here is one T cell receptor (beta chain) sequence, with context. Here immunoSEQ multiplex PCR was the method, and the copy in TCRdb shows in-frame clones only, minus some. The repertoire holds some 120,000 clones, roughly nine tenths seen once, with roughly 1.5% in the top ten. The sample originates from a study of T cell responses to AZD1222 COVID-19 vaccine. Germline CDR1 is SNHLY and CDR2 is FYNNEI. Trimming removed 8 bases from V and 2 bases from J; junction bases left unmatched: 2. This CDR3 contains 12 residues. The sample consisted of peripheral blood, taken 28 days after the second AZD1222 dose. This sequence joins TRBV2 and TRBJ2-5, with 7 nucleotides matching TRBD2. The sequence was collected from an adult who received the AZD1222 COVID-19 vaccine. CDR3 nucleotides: TGTGCCAGCCCTAGCGGTCAAGAGACCCAGTACTTC. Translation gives CASPSGQETQYF.